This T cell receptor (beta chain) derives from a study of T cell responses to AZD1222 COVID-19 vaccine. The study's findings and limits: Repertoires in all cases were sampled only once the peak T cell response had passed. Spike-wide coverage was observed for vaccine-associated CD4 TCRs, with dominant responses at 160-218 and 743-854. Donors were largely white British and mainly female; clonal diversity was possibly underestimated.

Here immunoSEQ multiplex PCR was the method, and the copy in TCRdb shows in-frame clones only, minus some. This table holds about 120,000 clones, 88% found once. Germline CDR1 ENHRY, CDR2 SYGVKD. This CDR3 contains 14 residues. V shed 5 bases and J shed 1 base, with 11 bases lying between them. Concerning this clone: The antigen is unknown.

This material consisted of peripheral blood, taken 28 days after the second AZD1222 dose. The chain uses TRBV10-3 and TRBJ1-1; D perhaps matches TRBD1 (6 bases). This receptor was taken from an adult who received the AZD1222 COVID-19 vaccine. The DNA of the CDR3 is TGTGCCATCAGTTTAGGACAGCCGAACACTGAAGCTTTCTTT. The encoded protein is CAISLGQPNTEAFF.